The 21 T cell receptor beta chains given below trace back to one sample, sequenced in a study of technical replicates of blood from several donors. The table came from immunoSEQ multiplex PCR; TCRdb's copy has only in-frame clones and leaves some out. In the table there are 95,000 or so clones, roughly 96% of which are singletons. Sequencing was performed on T cells isolated from PBMCs. The receptors derive from a human donor in good health.

The chain couples TRBV19 to TRBJ2-7; unclear D gene. The germline gives CDR1 LNHDA, CDR2 SQIVND (reference sequence). The CDR3 contains 14 residues. V lost 3 bases and J lost 2, with 11 bases in between. CDR3 bases: TGTGCCAGTAGTATCCATGTCAGTGCCTACGAGCAGTACTTC. Protein product: CASSIHVSAYEQYF.

The genes are TRBV5-1 and TRBJ2-6; TRBD1 matches at 7 bases. This CDR3 has 16 amino acids. The germline V gene encodes CDR1 SGHRS and CDR2 YFSETQ. Unmatched junction bases numbered 9, after V lost 9 bases and J lost 0 bases. The CDR3: CATADRVFSGANVLTF. The CDR3 region has the DNA TGCGCCACCGCAGACAGGGTCTTCTCTGGGGCCAACGTCCTGACTTTC.

V is TRBV19 and J is TRBJ2-6, with D possibly being TRBD2 (6 bases). Germline loops: CDR1 LNHDA, CDR2 SQIVND (reference sequence). This CDR3 has 20 amino acids. With 11 bases removed from V and 3 bases from J, the gap between germline ends came to 32 bases. CDR3 DNA sequence: TGTGCCTTAAGGCCGGGAGAAATGCTTCCCCTCTATCGTGGGGCCAACGTCCTGACTTTC. Translating it yields CALRPGEMLPLYRGANVLTF. Drawing the rest from reference TRBV19 and TRBJ2-6, the complete variable domain is DGGITQSPKYLFRKEGQNVTLSCEQNLNHDAMYWYRQDPGQGLRLIYYSQIVNDFQKGDIAEGYSVSREKKESFPLTVTSAQKNPTAFYLCALRPGEMLPLYRGANVLTFGAGSRLTVL.

This rearrangement joins TRBV15 to TRBJ2-2; 7 nucleotides match TRBD1. Germline lookup yields CDR1 LNHNV and CDR2 YYDKDF (reference sequence). This CDR3 is built from 15 residues. The V segment lost 5 bases and the J segment 1 base; nucleotides outside the gene matches: 4. DNA of the CDR3: TGTGCCACCAGCGTCCGGACAGGGAACACCGGGGAGCTGTTTTTT. Its translation: CATSVRTGNTGELFF.

The J gene is TRBJ2-7, the V gene TRBV7-3; 9 bases map to TRBD1. Germline CDR1 reads SGHTA; CDR2 reads FQGTGA. This CDR3 region has 15 residues. Trimming at V came to 2 bases and at J to 3 bases, leaving 5 bases not matched to a gene. The DNA for the CDR3 is TGTGCCAGCAGCTTATCTGGACAGGGGATCTACGAGCAGTACTTC. As protein: CASSLSGQGIYEQYF.

Here the CDR3 reads CASSPGIGETQYF. Here the CDR3 DNA reads TGTGCCAGTAGTCCCGGGATTGGGGAGACCCAGTACTTC. The chain employs TRBV19 and TRBJ2-5; D possibly corresponds to TRBD2 (5 bases). V lost 5 bases to trimming and J lost 5 bases, with 12 bases between them. The CDR3 contains 13 residues. CDR1 and CDR2 from the germline V gene are LNHDA and SQIVND (reference sequence).

The rearrangement joins TRBV7-9 to TRBJ2-3, with TRBD2 identical over 11 bases. The V and J ends lost 5 bases and 2 bases, in that order; junction bases with no gene match: 12. Germline V gene data show CDR1 as SEHNR and CDR2 as FQNEAQ (reference sequence). The CDR3 is made up of 18 amino acids. The CDR3 DNA reads TGTGCCAGCAGCCCCCACCCAAAGACTAGCGGGAACACAGATACGCAGTATTTT. It codes for CASSPHPKTSGNTDTQYF.

V usage is TRBV7-9 and J usage is TRBJ1-2; 9 positions agree with TRBD1. There are 19 residues in the CDR3. J gave up 2 bases and V 0 bases, and 13 bases lay outside the gene matches. Per the germline V gene, CDR1 is SEHNR and CDR2 is FQNEAQ (reference sequence). CDR3 DNA: TGTGCCAGCAGCTTAGCTCCCCATAGGACAGGGGCCACCAACTATGGCTACACCTTC. Encoded protein: CASSLAPHRTGATNYGYTF.

This sequence joins TRBV14 and TRBJ2-1; D is uncertain. Germline CDR1 and CDR2: SGHDN and FVKESK. The ends were cut back, 0 bases at V and 5 bases at J, with 5 bases in the middle. The CDR3 runs 13 residues. The CDR3 protein is CASSQDLNNEQFF. CDR3 in DNA: TGTGCCAGCAGCCAAGATCTTAACAATGAGCAGTTCTTC.

V is TRBV6-5 and J is TRBJ2-1; 9 bases match TRBD1. The CDR3 covers 15 residues. J was trimmed by 2 bases and V by 2 bases; bases with no gene match: 1. Germline V gives CDR1 MNHEY, CDR2 SVGAGI. The CDR3, as DNA: TGTGCCAGCAGTTACGACAGGGGGGCCTACAATGAGCAGTTCTTC. This translates into CASSYDRGAYNEQFF.

The chain uses TRBV6-1 and TRBJ2-1; 9 bases map to TRBD1. CDR3 length: 19 residues. Trimming cost V 3 bases and J 1 base; bases outside gene matches: 13. Germline V gene sequence: CDR1 MNHNS, CDR2 SASEGT. Here the CDR3 DNA reads TGTGCCAGCAGTGATTTTGGGACAGGGAAATTCGATTCCTACAATGAGCAGTTCTTC. The encoded protein is CASSDFGTGKFDSYNEQFF.

The CDR3 reads CASSVAGGPTDTQYF. The CDR3 nucleotides are TGTGCCAGCAGCGTAGCGGGAGGGCCGACAGATACGCAGTATTTT. The gene calls are TRBV9 and TRBJ2-3; 8 nucleotides line up with TRBD2. V shed 0 bases and J 3 bases; nucleotides not matched to a gene: 3. This CDR3 comprises 15 residues. Germline values: CDR1 SGDLS, CDR2 YYNGEE.

The CDR3 DNA reads as TGTGCCAGTAGTATTACAGGGGGGAAAAACACTGAAGCTTTCTTT. Protein: CASSITGGKNTEAFF. The chain has TRBV19 and TRBJ1-1; 8 bases are shared with TRBD1. The CDR3 totals 15 residues. Trimming cost V 3 bases and J 2 bases; bases outside gene matches: 5. Germline V gene data show CDR1 as LNHDA and CDR2 as SQIVND (reference sequence).

The chain employs TRBV7-3 and TRBJ2-1, with a weak D call TRBD2 (5 bases). Germline CDR1 is SGHTA and CDR2 is FQGTGA. V dropped 1 base and J dropped 8 bases, with 15 bases sitting between them. The length of the CDR3 is 15 residues. The chain's CDR3 is CASSLMGRDSDEQFF. The CDR3 region has the DNA TGTGCCAGCAGCTTAATGGGTCGGGATAGCGATGAGCAGTTCTTC.

The chain joins TRBV15 to TRBJ1-3, with D perhaps TRBD1 (5 bases). The germline V gene has CDR1 LNHNV and CDR2 YYDKDF (reference sequence). V shed 7 bases and J shed 7 bases, with 14 bases lying between them. CDR3 length equals 13 residues. The CDR3 coding sequence is TGTGCCACCACCGGGGGGGTATCGAACACCATATATTTT. Its protein is CATTGGVSNTIYF.

This clone was seen just once. V usage is TRBV5-1 and J usage is TRBJ2-3; D perhaps matches TRBD2 (6 bases). Trimming stripped 2 bases from V and 4 bases from J, with 11 bases between. CDR3 length: 14 amino acids. CDR1 and CDR2 from the germline V gene are SGHRS and YFSETQ. The DNA for the CDR3 is TGCGCCAGCAGCTTCCGACTAGAGCCAGATACGCAGTATTTT. It yields the protein CASSFRLEPDTQYF.

The CDR3 sequence: CASSPDSGRGTGELFF. CDR3 nucleotides: TGTGCCAGCAGTCCCGATAGCGGGAGAGGTACCGGGGAGCTGTTTTTT. The V and J genes are TRBV27 and TRBJ2-2, with 9 bases fitting TRBD2. This CDR3 contains 16 residues. The V and J ends lost 5 bases and 5 bases, in that order; junction bases with no gene match: 9. Germline V gene lookup returns CDR1 MNHEY and CDR2 SMNVEV (reference sequence).

The chain is built from TRBV10-1 and TRBJ2-1; D might be TRBD1 (6 bases). CDR1 is WNHNN, CDR2 SYGVQD, per germline (reference sequence). CDR3 length equals 17 residues. V lost 6 bases to trimming and J lost 5 bases, with 23 bases between them. The CDR3 DNA reads TGCGCCAGCAGCCGTTATTGTCAGGGGCCCAATCACAATGAGCAGTTCTTC. Protein product: CASSRYCQGPNHNEQFF.

The rearrangement joins TRBV5-6 to TRBJ2-7, with D maybe TRBD2 (5 bases). Germline assignment: CDR1 SGHDT and CDR2 YYEEEE. The CDR3 spans 14 residues. Trimming took 0 bases from V and 3 from J, leaving 10 bases between them. The CDR3 loop reads CASSLVLEGYEQYF. The CDR3 DNA reads as TGTGCCAGCAGCTTGGTACTAGAGGGCTACGAGCAGTACTTC.

This chain links TRBV7-9 with TRBJ2-3, with a weak D call TRBD2 (6 bases). The CDR3 length is 17 residues. Germline V lookup: CDR1 SEHNR, CDR2 FQNEAQ (reference sequence). The V gene lost 5 bases and the J gene lost 0 bases, with 18 bases spanning the gap. The CDR3: CASSDSGTRESTDTQYF. The CDR3 region has the DNA TGTGCCAGCAGCGACTCCGGGACCCGGGAGAGCACAGATACGCAGTATTTT.

The chain has TRBV9 and TRBJ2-1, with TRBD2 matching 9 bases. Per the germline V gene, CDR1 is SGDLS and CDR2 is YYNGEE. The CDR3 is 16 residues long. V lost 2 bases, J lost 8 bases, and 11 bases stayed unmatched. CDR3 in DNA: TGTGCCAGCAGCGTGGACTCGGCGGGAGGGCCCTATGAGCAGTTCTTC. Translation: CASSVDSAGGPYEQFF.